This passage covers 5 T cell receptor beta chains from one sample sequenced in a study of OX40 agonist ivuxolimab in advanced cancers. Method: immunoSEQ multiplex PCR; TCRdb's copy keeps in-frame clones and lacks some. Among tens of thousands of clones, around 84% were seen once, and the ten largest hold about a fifth. The sequencing here drew on CD4+ or CD8+ T cells sorted from blood, taken in a trial of the OX40 agonist ivuxolimab. These TCRs come from an adult with an advanced solid tumor such as melanoma, head and neck, liver or kidney cancer.

The rearrangement links TRBV10-3 to TRBJ1-2; 9 bases match TRBD1. With 0 bases clipped from V and 1 base from J, the junction kept 3 bases outside the gene matches. The germline V gene encodes CDR1 ENHRY and CDR2 SYGVKD. The length of the CDR3 is 16 residues. The DNA of the CDR3 is TGTGCCATCAGTGAGTCCGTGGGACAGGGTAACTATGGCTACACCTTC. It codes for CAISESVGQGNYGYTF.

This clone was picked up a small number of times. The chain recombines TRBV11-1 with TRBJ2-3; no firm D call. Germline lookup yields CDR1 SGHAT and CDR2 FQDESV (reference sequence). This CDR3 comprises 16 residues. Trimming cost V 1 base and J 0 bases, with 11 bases left between them. The CDR3 nucleotides are TGTGCCAGCAGCTTAGAGGATATACACAGCACAGATACGCAGTATTTT. Its translation is CASSLEDIHSTDTQYF.

This clone was seen a handful of times. V and J are TRBV15 and TRBJ2-3; D gene uncertain. Germline CDR1 and CDR2: LNHNV and YYDKDF (reference sequence). This CDR3 comprises 16 residues. V was clipped by 0 bases and J by 2 bases, with 12 bases between them. The CDR3 sequence: CATSRDNPHSTDTQYF. The CDR3 DNA sequence: TGTGCCACCAGCAGAGATAACCCCCACTCCACAGATACGCAGTATTTT.

The chain uses TRBV2 and TRBJ2-7; 9 positions match TRBD1. Germline trimming cut 4 bases from V and 3 bases from J; bases unmatched to any gene: 7. The germline V gene encodes CDR1 SNHLY and CDR2 FYNNEI. This CDR3 is 15 amino acids long. The CDR3 is CASSVTGTGNYEQYV. The DNA of the CDR3 is TGTGCCAGCAGTGTTACCGGGACAGGGAACTACGAGCAGTACGTC.

The rearrangement links TRBV7-8 to TRBJ2-3, with D possibly matching TRBD2 (6 bases). The germline V gene has CDR1 SGHVS and CDR2 FQNEAQ. CDR3 size: 17 residues. Between the trimmed V and J ends, which lost 0 bases and 0 bases, there was a span of 13 bases. CDR3 sequence reads: CASSLAGTVLSTDTQYF. CDR3 DNA sequence: TGTGCCAGCAGCTTAGCGGGGACTGTACTTAGCACAGATACGCAGTATTTT.